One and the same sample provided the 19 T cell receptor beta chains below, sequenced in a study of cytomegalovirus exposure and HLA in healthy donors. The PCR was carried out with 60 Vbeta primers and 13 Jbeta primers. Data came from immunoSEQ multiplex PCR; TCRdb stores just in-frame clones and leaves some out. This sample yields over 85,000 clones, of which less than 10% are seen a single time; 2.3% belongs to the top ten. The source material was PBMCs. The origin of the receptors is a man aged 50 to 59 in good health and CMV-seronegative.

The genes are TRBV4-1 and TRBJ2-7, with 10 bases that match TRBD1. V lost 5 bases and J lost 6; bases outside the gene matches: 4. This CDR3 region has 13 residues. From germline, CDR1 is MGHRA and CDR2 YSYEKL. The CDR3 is CASSAGTGAEQYF. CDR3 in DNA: TGCGCCAGCAGCGCAGGGACAGGGGCCGAGCAGTACTTC.

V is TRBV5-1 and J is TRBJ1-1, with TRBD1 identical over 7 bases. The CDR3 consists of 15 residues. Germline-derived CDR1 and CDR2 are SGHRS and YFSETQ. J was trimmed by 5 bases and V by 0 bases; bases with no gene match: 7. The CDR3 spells CASSLGRTGVTEAFF. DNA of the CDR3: TGCGCCAGCAGCTTGGGCAGGACAGGAGTAACTGAAGCTTTCTTT.

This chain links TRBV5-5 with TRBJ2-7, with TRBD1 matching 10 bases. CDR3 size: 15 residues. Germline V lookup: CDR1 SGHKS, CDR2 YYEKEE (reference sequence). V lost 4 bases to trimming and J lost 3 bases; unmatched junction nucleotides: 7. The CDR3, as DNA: TGTGCCAGCAGCCTCAGACAGGGGGCAGGCTACGAGCAGTACTTC. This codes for CASSLRQGAGYEQYF.

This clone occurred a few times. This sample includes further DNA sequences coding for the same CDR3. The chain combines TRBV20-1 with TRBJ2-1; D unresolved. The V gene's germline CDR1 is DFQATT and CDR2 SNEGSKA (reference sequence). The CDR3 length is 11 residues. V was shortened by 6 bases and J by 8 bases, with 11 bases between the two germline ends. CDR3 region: CSASSADEQFF. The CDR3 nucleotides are TGCAGTGCCAGTTCGGCGGATGAGCAGTTCTTC.

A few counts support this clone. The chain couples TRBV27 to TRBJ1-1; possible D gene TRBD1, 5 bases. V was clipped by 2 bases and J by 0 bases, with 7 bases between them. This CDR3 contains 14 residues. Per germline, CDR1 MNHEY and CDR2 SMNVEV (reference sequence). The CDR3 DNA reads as TGTGCCAGCAGTTTAGGGGGGTTGAACACTGAAGCTTTCTTT. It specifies CASSLGGLNTEAFF.

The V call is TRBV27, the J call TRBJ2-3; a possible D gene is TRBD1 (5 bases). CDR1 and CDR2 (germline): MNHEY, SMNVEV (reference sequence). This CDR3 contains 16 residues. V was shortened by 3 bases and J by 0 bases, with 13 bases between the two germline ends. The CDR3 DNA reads TGTGCCAGCAGTTTTCGGACAACTTCTAGCACAGATACGCAGTATTTT. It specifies CASSFRTTSSTDTQYF.

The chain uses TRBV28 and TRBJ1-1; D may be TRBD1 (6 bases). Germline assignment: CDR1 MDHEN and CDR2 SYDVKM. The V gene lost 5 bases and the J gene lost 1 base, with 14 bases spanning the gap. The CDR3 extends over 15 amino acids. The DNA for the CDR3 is TGTGCCAGCAGTCCAATAACAGGGTGGAACACTGAAGCTTTCTTT. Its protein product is CASSPITGWNTEAFF.

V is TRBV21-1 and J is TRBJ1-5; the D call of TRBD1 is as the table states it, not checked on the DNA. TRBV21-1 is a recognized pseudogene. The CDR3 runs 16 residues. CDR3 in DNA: TGTGCCAGCAGCAATAAATGGACAGGGTTTGGGCAGCCCCAGCATTTT. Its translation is CASSNKWTGFGQPQHF.

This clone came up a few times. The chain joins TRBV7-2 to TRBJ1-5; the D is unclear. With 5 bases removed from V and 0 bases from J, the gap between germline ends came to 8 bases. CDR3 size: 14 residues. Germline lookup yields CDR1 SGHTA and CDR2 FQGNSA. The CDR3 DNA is TGTGCCAGCAGCGGAGGCCCTAGCAATCAGCCCCAGCATTTT. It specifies CASSGGPSNQPQHF.

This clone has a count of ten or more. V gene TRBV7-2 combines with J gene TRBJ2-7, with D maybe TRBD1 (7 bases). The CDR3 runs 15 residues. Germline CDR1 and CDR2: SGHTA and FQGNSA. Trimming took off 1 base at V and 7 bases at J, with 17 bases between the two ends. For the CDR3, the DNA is TGTGCCAGCAGCTTAGTGGCAGGGGGGATAGGAGAGCAGTACTTC. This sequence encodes CASSLVAGGIGEQYF.

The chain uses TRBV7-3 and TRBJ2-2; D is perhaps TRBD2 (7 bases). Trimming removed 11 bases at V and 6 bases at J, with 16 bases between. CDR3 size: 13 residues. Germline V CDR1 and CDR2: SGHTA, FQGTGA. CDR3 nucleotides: TGTGCCTCTACAAAGGGGGGGTCCGGGGAGCTGTTTTTT. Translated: CASTKGGSGELFF. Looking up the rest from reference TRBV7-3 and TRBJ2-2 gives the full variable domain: GAGVSQTPSNKVTEKGKYVELRCDPISGHTALYWYRQSLGQGPEFLIYFQGTGAADDSGLPNDRFFAVRPEGSVSTLKIQRTERGDSAVYLCASTKGGSGELFFGEGSRLTVL.

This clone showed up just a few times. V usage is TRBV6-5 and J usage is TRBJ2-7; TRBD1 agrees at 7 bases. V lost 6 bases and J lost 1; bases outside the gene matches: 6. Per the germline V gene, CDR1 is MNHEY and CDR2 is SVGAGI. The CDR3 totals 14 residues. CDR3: CASRGRDSSYEQYF. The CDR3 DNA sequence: TGTGCCAGCAGAGGTAGGGACAGTTCCTACGAGCAGTACTTC.

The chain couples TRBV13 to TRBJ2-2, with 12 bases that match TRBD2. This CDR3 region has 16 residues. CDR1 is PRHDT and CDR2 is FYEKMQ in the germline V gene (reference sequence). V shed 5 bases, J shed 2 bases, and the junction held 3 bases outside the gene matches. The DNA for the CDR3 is TGTGCCAGCAGCCGGACTAGCGGGACTAACACCGGGGAGCTGTTTTTT. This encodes CASSRTSGTNTGELFF.

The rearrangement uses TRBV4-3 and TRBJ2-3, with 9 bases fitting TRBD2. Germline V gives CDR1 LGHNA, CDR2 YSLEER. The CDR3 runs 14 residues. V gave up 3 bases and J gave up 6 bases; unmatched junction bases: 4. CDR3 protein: CASSHSGSADTQYF. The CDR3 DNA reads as TGCGCCAGCAGCCATAGCGGGAGTGCTGATACGCAGTATTTT.

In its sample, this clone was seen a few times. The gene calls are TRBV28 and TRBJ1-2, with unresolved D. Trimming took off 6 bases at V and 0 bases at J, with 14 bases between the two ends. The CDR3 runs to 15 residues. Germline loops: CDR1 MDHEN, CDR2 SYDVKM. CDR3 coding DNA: TGTGCCAGCAGCCTACACGGAGGGACTAACTATGGCTACACCTTC. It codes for CASSLHGGTNYGYTF.

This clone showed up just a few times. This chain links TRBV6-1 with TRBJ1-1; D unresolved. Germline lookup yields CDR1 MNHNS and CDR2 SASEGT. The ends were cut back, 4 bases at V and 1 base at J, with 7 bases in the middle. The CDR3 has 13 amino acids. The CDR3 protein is CASSGGGNTEAFF. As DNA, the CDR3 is TGTGCCAGCAGTGGAGGTGGGAACACTGAAGCTTTCTTT.

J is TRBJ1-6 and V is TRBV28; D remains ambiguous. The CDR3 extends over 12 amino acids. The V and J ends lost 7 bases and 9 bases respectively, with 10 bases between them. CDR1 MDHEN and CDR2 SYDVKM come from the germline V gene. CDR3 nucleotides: TGTGCCAGCACCGTAACGGGTTCACCCCTCCACTTT. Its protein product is CASTVTGSPLHF. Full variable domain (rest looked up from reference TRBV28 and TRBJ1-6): DVKVTQSSRYLVKRTGEKVFLECVQDMDHENMFWYRQDPGLGLRLIYFSYDVKMKEKGDIPEGYSVSREKKERFSLILESASTNQTSMYLCASTVTGSPLHFGNGTRLTVT.

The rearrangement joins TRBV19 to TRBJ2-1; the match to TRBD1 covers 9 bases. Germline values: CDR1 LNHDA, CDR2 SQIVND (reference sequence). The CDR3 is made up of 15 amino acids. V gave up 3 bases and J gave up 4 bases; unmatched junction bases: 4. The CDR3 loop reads CASSMGQGGYNEQFF. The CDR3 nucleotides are TGTGCCAGTAGTATGGGACAGGGAGGGTACAATGAGCAGTTCTTC.

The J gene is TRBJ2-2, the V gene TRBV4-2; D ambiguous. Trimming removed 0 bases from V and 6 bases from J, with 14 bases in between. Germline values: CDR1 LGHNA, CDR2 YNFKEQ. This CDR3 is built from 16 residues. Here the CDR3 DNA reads TGTGCCAGCAGCCAAGAAACGGTATCAACGGCCGGGGAGCTGTTTTTT. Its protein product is CASSQETVSTAGELFF.